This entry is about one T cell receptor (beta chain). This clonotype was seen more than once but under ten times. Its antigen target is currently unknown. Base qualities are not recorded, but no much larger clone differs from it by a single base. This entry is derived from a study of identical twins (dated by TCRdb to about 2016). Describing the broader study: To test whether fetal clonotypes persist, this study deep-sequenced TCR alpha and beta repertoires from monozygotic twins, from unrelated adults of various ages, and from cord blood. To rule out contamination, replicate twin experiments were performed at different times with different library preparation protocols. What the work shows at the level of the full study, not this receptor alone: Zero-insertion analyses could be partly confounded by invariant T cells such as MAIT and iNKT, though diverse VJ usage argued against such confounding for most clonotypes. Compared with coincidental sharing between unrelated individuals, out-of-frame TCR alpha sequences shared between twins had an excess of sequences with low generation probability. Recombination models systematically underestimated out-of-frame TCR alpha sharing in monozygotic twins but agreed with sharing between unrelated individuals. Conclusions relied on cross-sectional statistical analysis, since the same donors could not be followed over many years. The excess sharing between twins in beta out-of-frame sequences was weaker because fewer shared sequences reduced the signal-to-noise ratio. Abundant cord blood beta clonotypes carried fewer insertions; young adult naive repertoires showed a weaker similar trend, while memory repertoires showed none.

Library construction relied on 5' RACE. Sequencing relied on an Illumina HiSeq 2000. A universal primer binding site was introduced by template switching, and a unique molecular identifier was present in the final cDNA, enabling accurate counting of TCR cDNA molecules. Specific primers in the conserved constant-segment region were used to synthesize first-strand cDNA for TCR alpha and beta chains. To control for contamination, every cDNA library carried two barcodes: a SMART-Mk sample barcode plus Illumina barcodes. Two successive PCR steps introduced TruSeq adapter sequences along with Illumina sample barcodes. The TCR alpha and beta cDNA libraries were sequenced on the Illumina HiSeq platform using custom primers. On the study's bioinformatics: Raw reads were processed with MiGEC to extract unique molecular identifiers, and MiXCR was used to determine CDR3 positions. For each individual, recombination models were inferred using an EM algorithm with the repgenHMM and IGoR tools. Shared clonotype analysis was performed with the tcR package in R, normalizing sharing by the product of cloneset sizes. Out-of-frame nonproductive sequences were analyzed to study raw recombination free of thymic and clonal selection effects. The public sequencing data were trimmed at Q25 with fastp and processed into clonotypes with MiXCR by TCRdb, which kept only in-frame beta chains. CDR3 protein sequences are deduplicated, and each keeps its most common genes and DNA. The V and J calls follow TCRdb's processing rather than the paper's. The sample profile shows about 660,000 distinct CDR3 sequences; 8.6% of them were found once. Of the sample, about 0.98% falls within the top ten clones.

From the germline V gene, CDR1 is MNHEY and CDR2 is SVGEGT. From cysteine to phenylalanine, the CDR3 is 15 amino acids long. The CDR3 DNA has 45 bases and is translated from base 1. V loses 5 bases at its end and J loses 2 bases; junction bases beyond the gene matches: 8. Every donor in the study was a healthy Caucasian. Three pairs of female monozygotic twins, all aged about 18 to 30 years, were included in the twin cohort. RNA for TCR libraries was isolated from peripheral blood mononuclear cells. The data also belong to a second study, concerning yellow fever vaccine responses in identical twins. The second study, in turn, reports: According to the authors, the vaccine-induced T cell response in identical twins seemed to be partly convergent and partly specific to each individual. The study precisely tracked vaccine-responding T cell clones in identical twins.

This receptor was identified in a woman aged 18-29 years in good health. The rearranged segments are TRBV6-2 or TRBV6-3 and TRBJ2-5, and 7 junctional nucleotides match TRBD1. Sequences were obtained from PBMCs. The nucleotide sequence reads TGTGCCAGCAGTCGGCCAGGGGGATTACAAGAGACCCAGTACTTC. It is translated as CASSRPGGLQETQYF.